This TCR beta chain is from a study of blood T cell repertoires in COVID-19. CDR1 and CDR2 from the germline V gene are MGHRA and YSYEKL. The V gene end was trimmed by 3 bases and the J gene end by 8 bases; junction bases not matched to a gene: 6. The CDR3 has 13 amino acids. Produced via immunoSEQ multiplex PCR; TCRdb's table is partial and in-frame only. The table includes over 200,000 clones, more than 75% detected once. This TCR was sampled from a woman in her forties with acute or convalescent COVID-19. The genes are TRBV4-1 and TRBJ1-1; TRBD1 aligns across 7 bases. Input material: peripheral blood. For the CDR3, the DNA is TGCGCCAGCAGCCAGAAGACAGGGCAGGAAGCTTTCTTT. The encoded protein is CASSQKTGQEAFF.